These 20 T cell receptor beta chains share one sample of origin, sequenced in a study of T cell responses to AZD1222 COVID-19 vaccine. Sequencing used immunoSEQ multiplex PCR; TCRdb keeps in-frame clones, though not all of them. Seen here are about 130,000 clones, more than 70% observed once, and the top ten hold about 9.4%. The source material was peripheral blood, sampled on day 0 of AZD1222 vaccination. The receptors stem from an adult in good health.

The V and J genes are TRBV6-2 or TRBV6-3 and TRBJ2-7, with 9 positions matching TRBD1. CDR3 length equals 16 residues. V trimming: 5 bases; J trimming: 2 bases; junction bases outside the gene matches: 10. In germline, CDR1 is MNHEY, CDR2 SVGEGT. CDR3 DNA: TGTGCCAGCAGTCTGGGACAGGGCTCGGGGACCTACGAGCAGTACTTC. Translating gives CASSLGQGSGTYEQYF.

CDR3 sequence: CASSIPGRPNSPLHF. As DNA, the CDR3 is TGTGCCAGTAGTATCCCAGGGCGGCCCAATTCACCCCTCCACTTT. The V gene is TRBV19, the J gene TRBJ1-6, with D maybe TRBD1 (5 bases). CDR3 length: 15 residues. Germline V gives CDR1 LNHDA, CDR2 SQIVND (reference sequence). Trimming took 3 bases from V and 7 from J, leaving 13 bases between them.

This clone was seen only a few times. V usage is TRBV5-8 and J usage is TRBJ2-7; perhaps TRBD1 as D (6 bases). Germline-derived CDR1 and CDR2 are SGHTS and YDEGEE. There are 16 residues in the CDR3. Trimming took 6 bases from V and 0 from J, leaving 19 bases between them. This chain's CDR3 is CASNRVLDRYSYEQYF. DNA for the CDR3: TGTGCCAGCAACCGAGTTTTAGACAGGTACTCCTACGAGCAGTACTTC.

The chain uses TRBV11-2 and TRBJ2-2; D is uncertain. The CDR3 sequence is 15 residues long. Trimming removed 3 bases from V and 2 bases from J, with 10 bases in between. The germline gives CDR1 SGHAT, CDR2 FQNNGV. For the CDR3, the DNA is TGTGCCAGCAGCTTGCCCCCTTTCAACACCGGGGAGCTGTTTTTT. Protein sequence: CASSLPPFNTGELFF.

The chain recombines TRBV16 with TRBJ2-3; D possibly corresponds to TRBD2 (6 bases). CDR3 length equals 14 residues. Germline lookup yields CDR1 KGHSY and CDR2 FQNENV. Between the trimmed V and J ends, which lost 11 bases and 2 bases, there was a span of 17 bases. CDR3: CASTLAEPTDTQYF. Written as DNA, the CDR3 is TGTGCCTCCACCTTAGCGGAACCCACAGATACGCAGTATTTT.

The V gene is TRBV5-6, the J gene TRBJ1-1; weak D call: TRBD1 (5 bases). V lost 2 bases and J lost 10, with 15 bases in between. CDR1 is SGHDT and CDR2 is YYEEEE in the germline V gene. The CDR3 consists of 13 residues. The CDR3 is CASSFGAEPAAFF. In DNA, the CDR3 is TGTGCCAGCAGCTTCGGGGCGGAGCCTGCAGCTTTCTTT.

The chain couples TRBV7-3 to TRBJ2-2, with D possibly being TRBD2 (5 bases). Trimming stripped 3 bases from V and 6 bases from J, with 8 bases between. This CDR3 spans 13 amino acids. The germline V gene encodes CDR1 SGHTA and CDR2 FQGTGA. In nucleotides, the CDR3 is TGTGCCAGCAGCTTGAGGGATTCCGGGGAGCTGTTTTTT. Residues: CASSLRDSGELFF.

The CDR3 loop reads CASSENTGGVEQFF. CDR3 in DNA: TGTGCCAGCAGTGAAAACACAGGGGGAGTTGAGCAGTTCTTC. The chain carries TRBV6-1 and TRBJ2-1; 8 positions match TRBD1. The germline V gene has CDR1 MNHNS and CDR2 SASEGT. V lost 2 bases, J lost 9 bases, and 6 bases stayed unmatched. This CDR3 is built from 14 residues.

The chain couples TRBV27 to TRBJ2-7; TRBD1 agrees at 8 bases. The CDR3 spans 14 residues. CDR1 is MNHEY, CDR2 SMNVEV, per germline (reference sequence). The J segment lost 6 bases and the V segment lost 3 bases, leaving 7 bases of the junction unmatched. For the CDR3, the DNA is TGTGCCAGCAGTTTGGACAGGGTGGGGATCGAGCAGTACTTC. The encoded protein is CASSLDRVGIEQYF.

The chain combines TRBV5-1 with TRBJ2-1; no definite D call. Looked up from germline, CDR1 is SGHRS and CDR2 is YFSETQ. The CDR3 is made up of 14 amino acids. Trimming removed 1 base from V and 10 bases from J, with 15 bases in between. The DNA of the CDR3 is TGCGCCAGCAGCTTGTCGACATGGGAAAGAGAGCAGTTCTTC. Its translation: CASSLSTWEREQFF. The complete variable domain, with remaining parts taken from reference TRBV5-1 and TRBJ2-1, reads KAGVTQTPRYLIKTRGQQVTLSCSPISGHRSVSWYQQTPGQGLQFLFEYFSETQRNKGNFPGRFSGRQFSNSRSEMNVSTLELGDSALYLCASSLSTWEREQFFGPGTRLTVL.

This chain links TRBV29-1 with TRBJ1-4, with TRBD1 as a possible D gene (5 bases). The CDR3 covers 14 residues. The V end lost 4 bases, the J end lost 0 bases, and 9 bases lay between the germline ends. The V gene's germline CDR1 is SQVTM and CDR2 ANQGSEA. CDR3: CSVAGSPTNEKLFF. Written as DNA, the CDR3 is TGCAGCGTTGCAGGGTCACCAACTAATGAAAAACTGTTTTTT.

V gene TRBV30 combines with J gene TRBJ2-7; the D is unclear. Germline V gene sequence: CDR1 GTSNPN, CDR2 SVGIG (reference sequence). The V and J ends lost 0 bases and 3 bases respectively, with 9 bases between them. There are 13 residues in the CDR3. The CDR3 region is CAWSVPPYYEQYF. The CDR3 DNA sequence: TGTGCCTGGAGTGTTCCACCCTACTACGAGCAGTACTTC.

This sequence joins TRBV5-1 and TRBJ2-3; 15 bases match TRBD2. Per the germline V gene, CDR1 is SGHRS and CDR2 is YFSETQ. CDR3 size: 16 residues. The junction had 4 bases not matched to a gene; V was cut back by 4 bases and J by 4 bases. The CDR3 region has the DNA TGCGCCAGCAGCCCCGGACTAGCGGGAGGGCCAGATACGCAGTATTTT. The encoded protein is CASSPGLAGGPDTQYF. Filled out from reference TRBV5-1 and TRBJ2-3, the complete variable domain reads KAGVTQTPRYLIKTRGQQVTLSCSPISGHRSVSWYQQTPGQGLQFLFEYFSETQRNKGNFPGRFSGRQFSNSRSEMNVSTLELGDSALYLCASSPGLAGGPDTQYFGPGTRLTVL.

This clone occurred a few times. The chain joins TRBV7-9 to TRBJ1-1, with D possibly TRBD1 on 5 matching bases. Per germline, CDR1 SEHNR and CDR2 FQNEAQ (reference sequence). The CDR3 consists of 13 residues. Trimming took off 1 base at V and 5 bases at J, with 8 bases between the two ends. As DNA, the CDR3 is TGTGCCAGCAGCTTAGGGGGCTGGACTGAAGCTTTCTTT. Its protein product is CASSLGGWTEAFF.

The chain carries TRBV2 and TRBJ1-5; D ambiguous. The ends were cut back, 6 bases at V and 0 bases at J, with 9 bases in the middle. The germline gives CDR1 SNHLY, CDR2 FYNNEI. This CDR3 region has 14 residues. The CDR3 nucleotides read TGTGCCAGCAGCGCCGAATATAGCAATCAGCCCCAGCATTTT. This encodes CASSAEYSNQPQHF.

A few counts support this clone. The chain has TRBV5-1 and TRBJ2-1; TRBD2 aligns across 9 bases. The CDR3 consists of 14 residues. V gave up 6 bases and J gave up 5 bases; unmatched junction bases: 6. The germline gives CDR1 SGHRS, CDR2 YFSETQ. The chain's CDR3 is CASNLAGLNNEQFF. CDR3 nucleotides: TGCGCCAGCAACCTAGCGGGATTAAACAATGAGCAGTTCTTC.

The chain joins TRBV7-9 to TRBJ1-5, with 8 nucleotides matching TRBD1. V shed 4 bases, J shed 4 bases, and the junction held 6 bases outside the gene matches. The CDR3 spans 15 residues. Germline values: CDR1 SEHNR, CDR2 FQNEAQ (reference sequence). The CDR3 loop is CASSSQGAGNQPQHF. CDR3 sequence (DNA): TGTGCCAGCAGCTCGCAGGGGGCTGGGAATCAGCCCCAGCATTTT.

The genes are TRBV28 and TRBJ1-4; D is possibly TRBD1 (6 bases). V dropped 1 base and J dropped 4 bases, with 7 bases sitting between them. The CDR3 length is 14 residues. CDR1 is MDHEN, CDR2 SYDVKM, per germline. CDR3 in DNA: TGTGCCAGCAGTTTATTAGGGGGTAATGAAAAACTGTTTTTT. Its translation: CASSLLGGNEKLFF.

The chain links TRBV3-1 (or the pseudogene TRBV3-2) to TRBJ1-2, with a possible D match to TRBD1 (6 bases). The CDR3 is 15 amino acids. V gave up 3 bases and J gave up 4 bases, with 15 bases separating them. Germline-derived CDR1 and CDR2 are LGHDT and YNNKEL (reference sequence). The CDR3 DNA reads TGTGCCAGCAGCCAGATGGGGGCAATCGGCTATGGCTACACCTTC. It encodes CASSQMGAIGYGYTF.

The chain combines TRBV5-1 with TRBJ2-2; TRBD2 matches at 8 bases. The CDR3 consists of 14 residues. Germline CDR1 reads SGHRS; CDR2 reads YFSETQ. The V gene end was trimmed by 5 bases and the J gene end by 4 bases; junction bases not matched to a gene: 4. CDR3 DNA: TGCGCCAGCAGATGGAGCGGGAGCACCGGGGAGCTGTTTTTT. This encodes CASRWSGSTGELFF.